Listed below are T cell receptor beta chains from one sample, sequenced in a study of CD8 T cells in Susac syndrome. TCRdb analysed the immunoSEQ multiplex PCR reads with MiXCR anew, one entry per CDR3 protein. The sample consists of 200,000 or so distinct CDR3 sequences, roughly 94% of them appearing once. Sequencing was performed on CD8+ T cells from PBMCs. Receptors were obtained from a human donor with Susac syndrome. Both conserved end residues are part of each CDR3. The order of the fields is CDR3 length, J gene, D gene, clone size, V gene, CDR3 DNA, CDR3 protein. A D gene is named only where the DNA matches it firmly. Rows may omit the clone size; those that give it use once, few, many or a size class.

length: 13; J: TRBJ1-1; D: .; size: .; V: TRBV28; DNA: TGTGCCAGCAGTTTACCCCTAGGGGCTGAAGCTTTCTTT; CDR3: CASSLPLGAEAFF
length: 17; J: TRBJ1-2; D: .; size: .; V: TRBV3-1; DNA: TGTGCCAGCAGCCACCCAATAACAGGGAATTATAACTATGGCTACACCTTC; CDR3: CASSHPITGNYNYGYTF
length: 11; J: TRBJ2-2; D: .; size: once; V: TRBV3-1; DNA: TGTGCCAGCAGCCAGACCGGGGAGCTGTTTTTT; CDR3: CASSQTGELFF
length: 15; J: TRBJ2-3; D: .; size: .; V: TRBV6-5; DNA: TGTGCCAGCAGTAAATGGGACGGTAGCACAGATACGCAGTATTTT; CDR3: CASSKWDGSTDTQYF
length: 13; J: TRBJ1-5; D: .; size: .; V: TRBV27; DNA: TGTGCCAGCAGTTTAATAGGGAGTCAGCCCCAGCATTTT; CDR3: CASSLIGSQPQHF
length: 14; J: TRBJ2-5; D: TRBD2; size: .; V: TRBV3-1; DNA: TGTGCCAGCAGCCAAGATTATAGCGGGGAGACCCAGTACTTC; CDR3: CASSQDYSGETQYF
length: 14; J: TRBJ2-7; D: TRBD1; size: .; V: TRBV9; DNA: TGTGCCAGCAGCGTAGCAGACAGGGACCTCGAGCAGTACTTC; CDR3: CASSVADRDLEQYF
length: 13; J: TRBJ2-7; D: TRBD1; size: once; V: TRBV12-5; DNA: TGTGCTAGTGGTTTGGGGACAGGCTACGAGCAGTACTTC; CDR3: CASGLGTGYEQYF
length: 13; J: TRBJ1-2; D: .; size: .; V: TRBV2; DNA: TGTGCCAGCAGTGAAGGGGGGCCGTATGGCTACACCTTC; CDR3: CASSEGGPYGYTF
length: 13; J: TRBJ1-2; D: .; size: .; V: TRBV6-1; DNA: TGTGCCAGCAGAGAGGGCGCTAACTATGGCTACACCTTC; CDR3: CASREGANYGYTF
length: 13; J: TRBJ1-1; D: TRBD1; size: .; V: TRBV10-3; DNA: TGTGCCATCAGATCAGGACAGGGAACTGAAGCTTTCTTT; CDR3: CAIRSGQGTEAFF
length: 16; J: TRBJ2-5; D: .; size: once; V: TRBV29-1; DNA: TGCAGCGTTGAAGGCCCCTTAGGGGCGCGAGCCGAGACCCAGTACTTC; CDR3: CSVEGPLGARAETQYF
length: 15; J: TRBJ1-3; D: .; size: .; V: TRBV29-1; DNA: TGCAGCGTTGTTTTGGGAGAGTCCTCTGGAAACACCATATATTTT; CDR3: CSVVLGESSGNTIYF
length: 15; J: TRBJ2-1; D: TRBD2; size: .; V: TRBV4-1; DNA: TGCGCCAGCAGCCAAGGAGGGGCGGGGGGAAGTGAGCAGTTCTTC; CDR3: CASSQGGAGGSEQFF
length: 16; J: TRBJ1-1; D: TRBD1; size: .; V: TRBV20-1; DNA: TGCAGTGCTAGAGACCTTATACAGGGGATGAACACTGAAGCTTTCTTT; CDR3: CSARDLIQGMNTEAFF
length: 17; J: TRBJ2-3; D: TRBD2; size: .; V: TRBV6-2/TRBV6-3; DNA: TGTGCCAGCAGTTACTCACGACTAGCGGGGTATTCAGATACGCAGTATTTT; CDR3: CASSYSRLAGYSDTQYF
length: 15; J: TRBJ2-1; D: TRBD1; size: .; V: TRBV14; DNA: TGTGCCAGCAGCCAAAAGACAGGGACCTACAATGAGCAGTTCTTC; CDR3: CASSQKTGTYNEQFF
length: 17; J: TRBJ2-7; D: TRBD2; size: .; V: TRBV10-3; DNA: TGTGCCATCAGTGGGACTAGCGGGCTAGATCCCCGAGAGAAGCAGTACTTC; CDR3: CAISGTSGLDPREKQYF
length: 16; J: TRBJ2-1; D: TRBD2; size: .; V: TRBV18; DNA: TGTGCCAGCTCACCACCGTACCTAGCGGGCTACAATGAGCAGTTCTTC; CDR3: CASSPPYLAGYNEQFF
length: 17; J: TRBJ2-5; D: TRBD1; size: .; V: TRBV29-1; DNA: TGCAGCGTTGAAGGGTGGGACAGGGGGATGAGTCAAGAGACCCAGTACTTC; CDR3: CSVEGWDRGMSQETQYF
length: 14; J: TRBJ1-2; D: .; size: .; V: TRBV4-1; DNA: TGCGCCAGCAGCCAAGAGATGAAACAACTGGGCTACACCTTC; CDR3: CASSQEMKQLGYTF
length: 14; J: TRBJ2-2; D: TRBD1; size: .; V: TRBV27; DNA: TGTGCCAGCAGAAGACAGGGCGACACCGGGGAGCTGTTTTTT; CDR3: CASRRQGDTGELFF
length: 16; J: TRBJ2-1; D: TRBD2; size: .; V: TRBV7-9; DNA: TGTGCCAGCAGCTCCTTCCTAGCGGGGACCGGGAATGAGCAGTTCTTC; CDR3: CASSSFLAGTGNEQFF
length: 12; J: TRBJ1-1; D: .; size: .; V: TRBV2; DNA: TGTGCCAGCCCCAACGGGGTCACTGAAGCTTTCTTT; CDR3: CASPNGVTEAFF
length: 15; J: TRBJ2-1; D: .; size: .; V: TRBV9; DNA: TGTGCCAGCAGCGTAGAGGCTAGCAAACCCAATGAGCAGTTCTTC; CDR3: CASSVEASKPNEQFF
length: 15; J: TRBJ2-3; D: .; size: .; V: TRBV20-1; DNA: TGCAGTGCTAGCGAGGCAGGGGGGTGGACAGATACGCAGTATTTT; CDR3: CSASEAGGWTDTQYF
length: 14; J: TRBJ2-5; D: .; size: .; V: TRBV28; DNA: TGTGCCAGCAGTTTACCCCAGTACCAAGAGACCCAGTACTTC; CDR3: CASSLPQYQETQYF
length: 16; J: TRBJ2-7; D: TRBD2; size: .; V: TRBV12-3/TRBV12-4; DNA: TGTGCCAGCAGTTTAGGTATCGGACTAGCGGCCTACGAGCAGTACTTC; CDR3: CASSLGIGLAAYEQYF